The next 10 T cell receptor beta chains were all read from a single sample in a study of blood T cell repertoires in COVID-19. Only in-frame clones appear in the TCRdb table, and some are missing; sequencing was by immunoSEQ multiplex PCR. The table has fewer than 250,000 clones, 65% to 85% seen once. Specimen: peripheral blood. These TCRs come from a man aged 50 to 60 with active or convalescent COVID-19.

A remark on this clone: A read error may explain this, as a much larger clone is one base away. This CDR3 is also generated by other DNA sequences in the sample. The chain recombines TRBV6-6 with TRBJ2-5, with TRBD2 identical over 8 bases. This CDR3 has 14 residues. The germline gives CDR1 MNHNY, CDR2 SVGAGI (reference sequence). The CDR3 is CASSPQREGETQYF. DNA for the CDR3: TGTGCCAGCAGCCCGCAACGGGAGGGGGAGACCCAATACTTC.

This clone was observed once. CDR3 protein: CASSYSSRVQPQHF. In DNA form, the CDR3 reads TGTGCCAGCAGTTACTCGAGCCGGGTTCAGCCCCAGCATTTT. This chain joins TRBV6-5 and TRBJ1-5; D remains unclear. The CDR3 runs to 14 residues. Trimming pared 0 bases from V and 6 bases from J, leaving 9 bases between. Per the germline V gene, CDR1 is MNHEY and CDR2 is SVGAGI.

V and J are TRBV7-3 and TRBJ1-1; D gene unclear. Deletions cut 1 base from V and 1 base from J, with 7 bases between. From germline, CDR1 is SGHTA and CDR2 FQGTGA. The CDR3 is 14 residues long. This CDR3 reads CASSLNGENTEAFF. As DNA, the CDR3 is TGTGCCAGCAGCTTAAACGGGGAGAACACTGAAGCTTTCTTT.

The CDR3 nucleotides read TGCGCCAGCAGCCGACAAACTAGCGGGAGGCCCCAAGAGACCCAGTACTTC. Protein: CASSRQTSGRPQETQYF. V usage is TRBV5-1 and J usage is TRBJ2-5, with 12 bases matching TRBD2. The CDR3 totals 17 residues. V dropped 4 bases and J dropped 1; count of bases not matched to a gene: 8. Germline V gene lookup returns CDR1 SGHRS and CDR2 YFSETQ.

CDR3 sequence reads: CASSSRDFNTEAFF. CDR3 DNA sequence: TGTGCCAGCAGTTCCAGGGATTTCAACACTGAAGCTTTCTTT. V usage is TRBV6-2 or TRBV6-3 and J usage is TRBJ1-1; D may be TRBD1 (5 bases). Germline CDR1 is MNHEY and CDR2 is SVGEGT. Trimming shortened V by 4 bases and J by 2 bases, and 11 bases separated the two germline ends. The CDR3 runs to 14 residues.

The chain combines TRBV5-5 with TRBJ2-3, with TRBD2 matching over 12 bases. Germline CDR1 and CDR2: SGHKS and YYEKEE (reference sequence). Trimming at V came to 2 bases and at J to 4 bases, leaving 5 bases not matched to a gene. This CDR3 spans 16 amino acids. This chain's CDR3 is CASSLLTSGGADTQYF. CDR3 nucleotide sequence: TGTGCCAGCAGCTTACTGACTAGCGGGGGCGCAGATACGCAGTATTTT.

The rearrangement uses TRBV5-1 and TRBJ2-3; 7 bases match TRBD1. The V gene end was trimmed by 4 bases and the J gene end by 1 base; junction bases not matched to a gene: 12. Germline CDR1 is SGHRS and CDR2 is YFSETQ. This CDR3 contains 17 residues. CDR3: CASSPGWSGQRTDTQYF. The CDR3 DNA follows: TGCGCCAGCAGCCCGGGTTGGTCGGGACAGCGCACAGATACGCAGTATTTT. Combining the CDR3 with reference TRBV5-1 and TRBJ2-3 gives the whole variable domain KAGVTQTPRYLIKTRGQQVTLSCSPISGHRSVSWYQQTPGQGLQFLFEYFSETQRNKGNFPGRFSGRQFSNSRSEMNVSTLELGDSALYLCASSPGWSGQRTDTQYFGPGTRLTVL.

V is TRBV4-1 and J is TRBJ2-4; 9 nucleotides match TRBD2. The CDR3 is 20 residues long. J was trimmed by 0 bases and V by 0 bases; bases with no gene match: 12. Germline-derived CDR1 and CDR2 are MGHRA and YSYEKL. The CDR3 DNA reads TGCGCCAGCAGCCAAGATAATAAGCGGGAGGTAGGGATAGCCAAAAACATTCAGTACTTC. It codes for CASSQDNKREVGIAKNIQYF.

This chain uses TRBV12-5 with TRBJ1-3; 7 bases fit TRBD1. CDR3 length equals 16 residues. The germline V gene encodes CDR1 LGHNT and CDR2 FRNRAP. V was pared by 1 base and J by 6 bases, with 9 bases of the junction left unmatched. CDR3 coding DNA: TGTGCTAGTGGTTTGGGACGGCAGGGGGTCGCAAACACCATATATTTT. It translates to CASGLGRQGVANTIYF.

The gene calls are TRBV30 and TRBJ1-5; 7 nucleotides line up with TRBD1. The CDR3 spans 14 residues. From germline, CDR1 is GTSNPN and CDR2 SVGIG (reference sequence). The junction had 5 bases not matched to a gene; V was cut back by 4 bases and J by 2 bases. CDR3 region: CAWTGGDGNQPQHF. The CDR3 region has the DNA TGTGCCTGGACAGGGGGAGATGGCAATCAGCCCCAGCATTTT. The whole variable domain, filled in from reference TRBV30 and TRBJ1-5, reads SQTIHQWPATLVQPVGSPLSLECTVEGTSNPNLYWYRQAAGRGLQLLFYSVGIGQISSEVPQNLSASRPQDRQFILSSKKLLLSDSGFYLCAWTGGDGNQPQHFGDGTRLSIL.